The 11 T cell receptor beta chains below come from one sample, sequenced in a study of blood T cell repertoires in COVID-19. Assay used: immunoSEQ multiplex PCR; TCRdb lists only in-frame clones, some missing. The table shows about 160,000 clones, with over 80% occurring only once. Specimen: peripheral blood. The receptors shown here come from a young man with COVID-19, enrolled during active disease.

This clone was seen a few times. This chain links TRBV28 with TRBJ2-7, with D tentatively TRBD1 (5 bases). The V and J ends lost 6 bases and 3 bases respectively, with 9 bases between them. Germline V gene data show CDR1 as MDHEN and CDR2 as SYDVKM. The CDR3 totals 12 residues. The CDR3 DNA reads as TGTGCCAGCAGGACAGATTTCTACGAGCAGTACTTC. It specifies CASRTDFYEQYF. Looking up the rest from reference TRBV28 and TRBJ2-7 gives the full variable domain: DVKVTQSSRYLVKRTGEKVFLECVQDMDHENMFWYRQDPGLGLRLIYFSYDVKMKEKGDIPEGYSVSREKKERFSLILESASTNQTSMYLCASRTDFYEQYFGPGTRLTVT.

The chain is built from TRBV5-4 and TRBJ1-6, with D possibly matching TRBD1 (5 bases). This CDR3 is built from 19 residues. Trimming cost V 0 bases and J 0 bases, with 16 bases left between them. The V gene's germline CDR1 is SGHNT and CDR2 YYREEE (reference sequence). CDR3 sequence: CASSLVGPGPYSYNSPLHF. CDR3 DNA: TGTGCCAGCAGCTTGGTAGGGCCAGGGCCTTACTCCTATAATTCACCCCTCCACTTT.

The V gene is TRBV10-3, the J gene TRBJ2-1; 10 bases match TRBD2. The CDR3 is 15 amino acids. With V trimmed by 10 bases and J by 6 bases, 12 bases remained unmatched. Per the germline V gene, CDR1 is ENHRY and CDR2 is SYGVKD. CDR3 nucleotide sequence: TGTGCCACTACCCCCATAGCGGGAGGTATCAATGAGCAGTTCTTC. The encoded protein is CATTPIAGGINEQFF.

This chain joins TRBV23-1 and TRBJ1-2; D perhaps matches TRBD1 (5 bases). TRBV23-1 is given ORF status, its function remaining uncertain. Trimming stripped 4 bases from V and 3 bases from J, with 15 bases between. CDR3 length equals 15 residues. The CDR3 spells CASSRGLFQHYGYTF. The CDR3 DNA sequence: TGCGCCAGCAGTCGGGGACTCTTCCAGCACTATGGCTACACCTTC.

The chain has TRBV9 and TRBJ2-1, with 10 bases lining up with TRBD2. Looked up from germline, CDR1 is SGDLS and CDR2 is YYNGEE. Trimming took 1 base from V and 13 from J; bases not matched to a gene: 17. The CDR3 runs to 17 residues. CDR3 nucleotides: TGTGCCAGCAGCGTAAGCGCTAGAGCCAGCGGGAGGGCCCCACAGTTCTTC. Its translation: CASSVSARASGRAPQFF.

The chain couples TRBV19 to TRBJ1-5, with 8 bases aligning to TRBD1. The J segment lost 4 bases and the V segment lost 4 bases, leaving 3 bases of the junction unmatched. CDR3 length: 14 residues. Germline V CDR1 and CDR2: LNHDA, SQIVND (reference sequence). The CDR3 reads CASSTTGANQPQHF. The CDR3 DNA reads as TGTGCCAGTAGTACGACAGGGGCTAATCAGCCCCAGCATTTT. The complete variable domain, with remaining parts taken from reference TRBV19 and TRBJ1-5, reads DGGITQSPKYLFRKEGQNVTLSCEQNLNHDAMYWYRQDPGQGLRLIYYSQIVNDFQKGDIAEGYSVSREKKESFPLTVTSAQKNPTAFYLCASSTTGANQPQHFGDGTRLSIL.

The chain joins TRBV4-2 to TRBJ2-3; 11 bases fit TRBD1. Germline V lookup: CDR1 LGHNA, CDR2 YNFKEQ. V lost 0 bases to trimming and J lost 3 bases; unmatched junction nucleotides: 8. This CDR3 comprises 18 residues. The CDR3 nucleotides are TGTGCCAGCAGCCAAGATATGGACAGGGGGCTCGGGACAGATACGCAGTATTTT. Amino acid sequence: CASSQDMDRGLGTDTQYF.

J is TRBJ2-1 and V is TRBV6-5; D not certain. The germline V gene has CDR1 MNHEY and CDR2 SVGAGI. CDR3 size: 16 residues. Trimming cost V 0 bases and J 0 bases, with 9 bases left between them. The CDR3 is CASSYSIASSYNEQFF. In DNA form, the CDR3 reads TGTGCCAGCAGTTACTCGATCGCTAGCTCCTACAATGAGCAGTTCTTC.

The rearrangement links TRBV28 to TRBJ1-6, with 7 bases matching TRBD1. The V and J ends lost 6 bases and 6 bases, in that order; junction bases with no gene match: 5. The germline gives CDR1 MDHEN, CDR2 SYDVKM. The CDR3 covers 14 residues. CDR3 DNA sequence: TGTGCCAGCAGATCGGACAGGTCTAATTCACCCCTCCACTTT. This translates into CASRSDRSNSPLHF.

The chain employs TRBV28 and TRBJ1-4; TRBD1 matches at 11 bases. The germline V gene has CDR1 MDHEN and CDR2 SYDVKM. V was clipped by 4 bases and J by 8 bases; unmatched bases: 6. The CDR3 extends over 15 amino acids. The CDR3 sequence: CASSSPGTGGEKLFF. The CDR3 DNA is TGTGCCAGCAGTTCTCCCGGGACAGGGGGAGAAAAACTGTTTTTT.

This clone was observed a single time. CDR3 region: CASSARLAGDYEQFF. The CDR3 DNA reads TGTGCCAGCAGCGCCCGACTAGCGGGAGACTATGAGCAGTTCTTC. The chain carries TRBV11-3 and TRBJ2-1; TRBD2 matches at 12 bases. The CDR3 extends over 15 amino acids. V lost 5 bases, J lost 8 bases, and 7 bases stayed unmatched. Germline assignment: CDR1 SGHNT and CDR2 YENEEA.